Shown below are 6 T cell receptor beta chains from a single sample sequenced in a study of memory CD4+ T cells and cytomegalovirus serostatus. Single viable CD3+CD4+CD8-CD45RO+ cells were sorted as the memory CD4+ T cells. The assay was immunoSEQ multiplex PCR, and TCRdb's table has in-frame clones only and misses some. The data hold tens of thousands of clones, with approximately 80% observed a single time. Sequencing input: memory CD4+ T cells from blood. The receptor source for this set is an adult in good health and CMV-seronegative.

CDR3 sequence (DNA): TGTGCCAGCAGCCCTAGCGGGGGGGCGGGGGAAGAGACCCAGTACTTC. Translating it yields CASSPSGGAGEETQYF. The gene calls are TRBV7-2 and TRBJ2-5; 12 nucleotides agree with TRBD2. V lost 5 bases to trimming and J lost 3 bases; unmatched junction nucleotides: 7. Germline V gene data show CDR1 as SGHTA and CDR2 as FQGNSA. This CDR3 is built from 16 residues.

This clone was seen once. V gene TRBV9 combines with J gene TRBJ2-2; 14 bases match TRBD2. This CDR3 has 18 amino acids. Germline CDR1 reads SGDLS; CDR2 reads YYNGEE. After removal of 4 bases from V and 5 bases from J, the junction contained 10 bases not matched to a gene. For the CDR3, the DNA is TGTGCCAGCAGCATCTATGGGACTAGCGGGAGAGGGACCGGGGAGCTGTTTTTT. This translates into CASSIYGTSGRGTGELFF.

The chain joins TRBV6-6 to TRBJ1-2; a possible D gene is TRBD1 (5 bases). This CDR3 is 14 amino acids long. CDR1 and CDR2 from the germline V gene are MNHNY and SVGAGI (reference sequence). Trimming removed 8 bases from V and 4 bases from J, with 17 bases in between. The CDR3 region has the DNA TGTGCCAGCGTGAATGAACAGGCCGTCTATGGCTACACCTTC. Amino acid sequence: CASVNEQAVYGYTF.

The rearrangement links TRBV5-1 to TRBJ1-2; no firm D call. Trimming removed 0 bases from V and 4 bases from J, with 10 bases in between. This CDR3 spans 14 amino acids. From germline, CDR1 is SGHRS and CDR2 YFSETQ. The CDR3: CASSLDTVFYGYTF. The CDR3 nucleotides read TGCGCCAGCAGCTTGGATACAGTTTTCTATGGCTACACCTTC.

This clone was seen more than once but under ten times. CDR3 amino acids: CASSIYQQGYGANVLTF. The CDR3 DNA sequence: TGTGCCAGTAGTATATACCAACAGGGTTACGGGGCCAACGTCCTGACTTTC. The chain couples TRBV19 to TRBJ2-6; D perhaps matches TRBD1 (6 bases). Germline V CDR1 and CDR2: LNHDA, SQIVND (reference sequence). Trimming took off 2 bases at V and 4 bases at J, with 15 bases between the two ends. The length of the CDR3 is 17 residues.

This chain connects TRBV6-1 to TRBJ2-3; 10 bases fit TRBD2. V trimming: 1 base; J trimming: 6 bases; junction bases outside the gene matches: 7. CDR1 is MNHNS and CDR2 is SASEGT in the germline V gene. The CDR3 consists of 16 residues. The chain's CDR3 is CASSEGSGRGKDTQYF. CDR3 nucleotide sequence: TGTGCCAGCAGTGAAGGGAGCGGGAGGGGCAAGGATACGCAGTATTTT.